The entry that follows covers one TCR beta chain sequence. Its antigen is undetermined. This sample is drawn from a study of blood T cells in healthy people across ages. The draw of peripheral blood yielded approximately 10 milliliters from each donor. Germline V gene lookup returns CDR1 DFQATT and CDR2 SNEGSKA (reference sequence). Between the trimmed V and J ends, which lost 1 base and 9 bases, there was a span of 14 bases. The CDR3 length is 13 residues. Study conclusions and caveats: Getting older went along with TCR beta diversity per million T cells dropping roughly linearly.

A second PCR, run for 7 to 11 cycles, used a sample-barcoded 5' primer plus a J-beta primer mix. A template-switch adaptor with 12 random nucleotides tagged each cDNA molecule. MiXCR was run by TCRdb on the 5' RACE reads, yielding one entry per CDR3 protein. The table has about 1 million distinct CDR3 sequences, under 45% seen once. Sequences were obtained from blood. The clonotype originates from a woman aged 60-70 years in good health. This chain links TRBV20-1 with TRBJ2-3; D might be TRBD2 (6 bases). The CDR3 protein is CSARAPTSLTQYF. The CDR3, as DNA: TGCAGTGCTAGAGCACCCACTAGCCTCACGCAGTATTTT.